The entry that follows covers one TCR beta chain sequence. The antigen is not known. Clones were read by immunoSEQ multiplex PCR, and TCRdb kept only the in-frame ones, dropping some. The sample contains 15,000 to 20,000 clones, about three quarters of which appear only once. The data originate from a study of somatic mutations in cytotoxic T cells in rheumatoid arthritis. Study information: Blood (just over 29 ml EDTA) from each patient was taken right after diagnosis, before any treatment. The authors flow-sorted some V beta antibody-stained T-cell populations at nearly 100% purity, including V beta1+ cells that they sequenced for TCRB. Study results and limitations: More than 20% of CD8+ cells belonged to the largest clone in about an eighth of the 65 patients. For rheumatoid arthritis patients, CD8+ clonality increased with age, whereas it did not in healthy controls.

J gave up 2 bases and V 2 bases, and 5 bases lay outside the gene matches. There are 16 residues in the CDR3. Germline loops: CDR1 MNHEY, CDR2 SVGAGI. The sequenced material came from CD8+ T cells sorted from blood. V gene TRBV6-5 combines with J gene TRBJ1-2, with 10 nucleotides matching TRBD1. This TCR was recovered from an adult with rheumatoid arthritis. The CDR3 region is CASSYVADRGNYGYTF. Written as DNA, the CDR3 is TGTGCCAGCAGTTACGTTGCGGACAGGGGGAACTATGGCTACACCTTC.